This is a list of T cell receptor beta chains from one sample in a study of T cell responses to AZD1222 COVID-19 vaccine. Generated by immunoSEQ multiplex PCR, the TCRdb table keeps only in-frame clones and is missing some. The sample carries tens of thousands of clones, 90% recorded once. The specimen was peripheral blood, collected on day 0 of AZD1222 vaccination. Every receptor here comes from an adult in good health. The CDR3 runs from the conserved cysteine through the conserved F or W. Each record gives: clone size, V gene, J gene, D gene, CDR3 protein, CDR3 DNA. A D gene is named only where the DNA matches it firmly. Size is omitted from some rows. Given values are once, few, many or a class for expanded clones.

NA,TRBV13,TRBJ1-2,NA,CASSSWANYGYTF,TGTGCCAGCAGCTCGTGGGCGAACTATGGCTACACCTTC
NA,TRBV7-2,TRBJ2-7,NA,CASSPQGRAYEQYF,TGTGCCAGCAGCCCGCAGGGTAGAGCCTACGAGCAGTACTTC
NA,TRBV20-1,TRBJ1-1,NA,CSARFDTEAFF,TGCAGTGCTAGATTTGACACTGAAGCTTTCTTT
once,TRBV9,TRBJ1-4,NA,CASSVGSQGSEKLFF,TGTGCCAGCAGCGTAGGGTCCCAAGGGAGTGAAAAACTGTTTTTT
few,TRBV6-6,TRBJ2-2,TRBD1,CASSSTGTGELFF,TGTGCCAGCAGTTCGACAGGGACCGGGGAGCTGTTTTTT
NA,TRBV3-1/TRBV3-2,TRBJ2-2,TRBD2,CASSQGYWASGGYTGELFF,TGTGCCAGCAGCCAAGGCTATTGGGCTAGCGGGGGGTACACCGGGGAGCTGTTTTTT
NA,TRBV30,TRBJ1-1,NA,CAVDRPYAEAFF,TGTGCCGTGGACAGACCTTACGCTGAAGCTTTCTTT
NA,TRBV10-3,TRBJ1-2,NA,CAISTPNRDGYTF,TGTGCCATCAGCACTCCCAACAGGGACGGCTACACCTTC
once,TRBV5-1,TRBJ2-7,TRBD2,CASSFGTGTSGSYEQYF,TGCGCCAGCAGCTTCGGCACCGGGACTAGCGGCTCCTACGAGCAGTACTTC
NA,TRBV27,TRBJ1-1,TRBD1,CASERSVVNRGNTEAFF,TGTGCCAGCGAACGCTCTGTAGTTAACAGGGGAAACACTGAAGCTTTCTTT
NA,TRBV5-1,TRBJ2-3,NA,CASHPDRNAAGTQYF,TGCGCCAGCCACCCAGACAGGAACGCCGCTGGCACGCAGTATTTT
NA,TRBV10-3,TRBJ1-2,TRBD1,CAISRGGARDRDNYGYTF,TGTGCCATCAGTAGGGGGGGTGCCCGGGACAGGGATAACTATGGCTACACCTTC
NA,TRBV2,TRBJ2-6,TRBD2,CARGEGLAGAGANVLTF,TGTGCCAGGGGTGAGGGACTAGCGGGAGCCGGGGCCAACGTCCTGACTTTC
NA,TRBV5-1,TRBJ1-1,NA,CASTPSGNTEAFF,TGCGCCAGCACTCCGTCGGGGAACACTGAAGCTTTCTTT
few,TRBV11-3,TRBJ2-2,NA,CASSLDHKTGELFF,TGTGCCAGCAGCTTAGATCACAAGACCGGGGAGCTGTTTTTT
few,TRBV7-6,TRBJ2-5,NA,CASSSARDETQYF,TGTGCCAGCAGCTCTGCCCGGGATGAGACCCAGTACTTC
NA,TRBV6-5,TRBJ1-2,NA,CASSSRFYYGYTF,TGTGCCAGCAGTTCCCGGTTCTACTATGGCTACACCTTC
NA,TRBV3-1/TRBV3-2,TRBJ2-2,NA,CASSQATGELFF,TGTGCCAGCAGCCAAGCTACCGGGGAGCTGTTTTTT
few,TRBV30,TRBJ2-1,NA,CAWAVAVSYNEQFF,TGTGCCTGGGCCGTCGCGGTCTCCTACAATGAGCAGTTCTTC
NA,TRBV11-3,TRBJ2-3,TRBD1,CASSLGFRGPNTQYF,TGTGCCAGCAGCTTAGGTTTCAGGGGGCCCAATACGCAGTATTTT
NA,TRBV5-1,TRBJ2-5,TRBD1,CASSFGQAETQYF,TGCGCCAGCAGCTTTGGACAGGCAGAGACCCAGTACTTC
NA,TRBV3-1/TRBV3-2,TRBJ1-2,NA,CASSQGGWDYGYTF,TGTGCCAGCAGCCAAGGTGGCTGGGACTATGGCTACACCTTC
NA,TRBV6-5,TRBJ1-2,NA,CASSYYGGGNGYTF,TGTGCCAGCAGTTATTACGGGGGCGGCAATGGCTACACCTTC
NA,TRBV5-1,TRBJ2-5,NA,CASSLYTSQETQYF,TGCGCCAGCAGCTTGTATACGTCCCAAGAGACCCAGTACTTC
few,TRBV9,TRBJ2-2,NA,CASSLTGTGELFF,TGTGCCAGCAGCCTTACAGGTACCGGGGAGCTGTTTTTT
NA,TRBV7-2,TRBJ2-4,NA,CASSLGSLGDIQYF,TGTGCCAGCAGCTTAGGTTCCCTGGGAGACATTCAGTACTTC
NA,TRBV7-2,TRBJ1-3,NA,CASSFRQVSGNTIYF,TGTGCCAGCAGCTTTAGACAGGTCTCTGGAAACACCATATATTTT
NA,TRBV24-1,TRBJ2-5,NA,CATSVSGHQETQYF,TGTGCCACCAGTGTTTCAGGGCACCAAGAGACCCAGTACTTC
NA,TRBV27,TRBJ2-7,TRBD1,CASSSIQGAGNEQYF,TGTGCCAGCAGTTCGATACAGGGGGCGGGAAACGAGCAGTACTTC
NA,TRBV2,TRBJ2-7,NA,CASSEGGPYEQYF,TGTGCCAGCAGTGAAGGGGGGCCGTACGAGCAGTACTTC
NA,TRBV7-8,TRBJ2-1,TRBD1,CASSLTGGTGGPDEQFF,TGTGCCAGCAGCCTGACCGGAGGGACAGGGGGCCCGGATGAGCAGTTCTTC
NA,TRBV7-8,TRBJ2-2,NA,CASSPDSYTGELFF,TGTGCCAGCAGCCCCGACAGCTACACCGGGGAGCTGTTTTTT
NA,TRBV30,TRBJ1-1,NA,CAWSLETPNTEAFF,TGTGCCTGGAGCCTAGAGACACCGAACACTGAAGCTTTCTTT
NA,TRBV7-9,TRBJ2-7,TRBD1,CASSRQGSYEQYF,TGTGCCAGCAGCAGACAGGGAAGCTACGAGCAGTACTTC
NA,TRBV4-2,TRBJ2-3,NA,CASSQGDTDTQYF,TGTGCCAGCAGCCAAGGAGACACAGATACGCAGTATTTT
NA,TRBV24-1,TRBJ1-5,TRBD1,CATSDGRGQPQHF,TGTGCCACCAGTGATGGCAGGGGGCAACCCCAGCATTTT
NA,TRBV13,TRBJ2-7,NA,CASSLQPGSYEQYF,TGTGCCAGCAGCTTACAGCCCGGCTCCTACGAGCAGTACTTC
NA,TRBV5-5,TRBJ2-1,NA,CASSPQANEQFF,TGTGCCAGCAGCCCGCAGGCAAATGAGCAGTTCTTC
NA,TRBV12-3/TRBV12-4,TRBJ2-5,NA,CASSFFLETQYF,TGTGCCAGCAGTTTTTTCTTAGAGACCCAGTACTTC
NA,TRBV5-4,TRBJ2-7,NA,CASNPTNSYEQYF,TGTGCCAGCAACCCGACCAATTCCTACGAGCAGTACTTC
NA,TRBV7-3,TRBJ1-3,NA,CASSLSGGSTIYF,TGTGCCAGCAGCCTCAGCGGGGGAAGCACCATATATTTT
NA,TRBV9,TRBJ2-3,NA,CASSVGSESADTQYF,TGTGCCAGCAGCGTGGGTAGCGAGTCCGCAGATACGCAGTATTTT
NA,TRBV13,TRBJ1-1,TRBD1,CASSETGSENTEAFF,TGTGCCAGCAGCGAGACAGGGTCCGAGAACACTGAAGCTTTCTTT
NA,TRBV3-1/TRBV3-2,TRBJ2-3,TRBD1,CASSFQTGTVRTDTQYF,TGTGCCAGCAGCTTCCAGACAGGGACGGTTAGAACAGATACGCAGTATTTT
NA,TRBV11-3,TRBJ1-1,NA,CASSSSQYTNTEAFF,TGTGCCAGCAGCTCCTCGCAGTACACGAACACTGAAGCTTTCTTT